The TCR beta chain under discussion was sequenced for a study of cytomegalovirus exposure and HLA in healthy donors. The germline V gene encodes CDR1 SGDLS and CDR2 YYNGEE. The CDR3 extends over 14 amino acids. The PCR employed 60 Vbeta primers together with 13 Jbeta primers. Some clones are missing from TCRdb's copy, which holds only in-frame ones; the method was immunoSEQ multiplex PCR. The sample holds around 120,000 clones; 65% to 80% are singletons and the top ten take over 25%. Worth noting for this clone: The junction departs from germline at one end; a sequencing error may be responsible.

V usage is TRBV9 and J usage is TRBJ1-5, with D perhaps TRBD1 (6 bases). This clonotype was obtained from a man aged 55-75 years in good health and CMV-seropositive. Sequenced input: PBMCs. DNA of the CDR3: TGTGCCAGCAGCGTCTCGGGGGGCAACCAGCCCCAGCATTTT. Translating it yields CASSVSGGNQPQHF. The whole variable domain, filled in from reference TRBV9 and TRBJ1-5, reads DSGVTQTPKHLITATGQRVTLRCSPRSGDLSVYWYQQSLDQGLQFLIQYYNGEERAKGNILERFSAQQFPDLHSELNLSSLELGDSALYFCASSVSGGNQPQHFGDGTRLSIL.